This TCR beta chain came from a study of response to subunit inactivated influenza vaccine. Per germline, CDR1 SGHVS and CDR2 FQNEAQ. Trimming took 5 bases from V and 1 from J; bases not matched to a gene: 1. This CDR3 has 15 residues. TCRdb reprocessed the RT-PCR reads with MiXCR, giving one entry per CDR3 protein. Seen here are approximately 700,000 distinct CDR3 sequences, approximately 15% observed once, and the top ten hold 9.5% to 13%. Overall study results and limits: The authors proposed limited new T cell recruitment per seasonal influenza vaccination.

This clonotype has a single count. Its antigen is as yet unknown. The chain joins TRBV7-8 to TRBJ2-2; 10 bases line up with TRBD2. The sequencing used PBMCs from blood, collected about 11 days after vaccination. The receptor was isolated from a man in his forties or fifties who received an inactivated influenza vaccine. CDR3: CASSQRGGNTGELFF. The DNA for the CDR3 is TGTGCCAGCAGCCAGCGGGGGGGGAACACCGGGGAGCTGTTTTTT.